Following are 3 T cell receptor beta chains from one sample sequenced in a study of blood T cell repertoires in COVID-19. The assay was immunoSEQ multiplex PCR, and TCRdb's table has in-frame clones only and misses some. The sample yields approximately 140,000 clones, roughly 78% seen once. Material for sequencing was peripheral blood. The source is a human donor with acute or convalescent COVID-19. The donor label of this sample is uncertain.

The rearrangement links TRBV5-1 to TRBJ1-4, with 9 bases that match TRBD1. V lost 3 bases to trimming and J lost 5 bases; unmatched junction nucleotides: 2. CDR1 is SGHRS and CDR2 is YFSETQ in the germline V gene. This CDR3 is built from 14 residues. The CDR3 DNA reads TGCGCCAGCAGCTCGACAGGGGGAAATGAAAAACTGTTTTTT. This translates into CASSSTGGNEKLFF.

The gene calls are TRBV21-1 and TRBJ1-1. TRBV21-1 is annotated as a pseudogene. This CDR3 comprises 15 residues. CDR3 coding DNA: TGTGCCAGCAGCCGGGCGGAGGGACCGAACACTGAAGCTTTCTTT. Amino acid sequence: CASSRAEGPNTEAFF.

The chain uses TRBV2 and TRBJ2-5; 8 nucleotides match TRBD2. The germline V gene has CDR1 SNHLY and CDR2 FYNNEI. V trimming: 4 bases; J trimming: 5 bases; junction bases outside the gene matches: 9. This CDR3 is 15 amino acids long. The CDR3 DNA sequence: TGTGCCAGCAGTGGCGACAGCGGGGGTCGCGAGACCCAGTACTTC. It encodes CASSGDSGGRETQYF.